This T cell receptor beta chain was observed in a study of blood T cell repertoires in COVID-19. At the level of the study: The origin of the acute and convalescent COVID-19 samples was the United States, Italy and Spain. The cDNA or gDNA used as material had been derived from T cells, B-cell-depleted T cells, or PBMCs.

Original processing notes: By means of reference gene primer amplification, nucleated cell counts were estimated. Sequencing used immunoSEQ multiplex PCR; TCRdb keeps in-frame clones, though not all of them. The V and J calls and clone size were taken over from that table, and D and trimming were inferred from the DNA. The repertoire holds about 170,000 clones, with about 90% as singletons. Followed longitudinally, the Seattle patients had been enrolled during active infection. Trimming cost V 4 bases and J 0 bases; bases outside gene matches: 2. Germline CDR1 reads MNHNS; CDR2 reads SASEGT. The CDR3 consists of 16 residues.

The sample taken for sequencing was peripheral blood. This TCR derives from a woman aged 55-70 years with COVID-19, enrolled during active disease. The V call is TRBV6-1, the J call TRBJ2-1; 11 bases map to TRBD2. The CDR3 DNA reads as TGTGCCAGCAGTGGACTAGCGGGACGCTCCTACAATGAGCAGTTCTTC. Its translation: CASSGLAGRSYNEQFF.